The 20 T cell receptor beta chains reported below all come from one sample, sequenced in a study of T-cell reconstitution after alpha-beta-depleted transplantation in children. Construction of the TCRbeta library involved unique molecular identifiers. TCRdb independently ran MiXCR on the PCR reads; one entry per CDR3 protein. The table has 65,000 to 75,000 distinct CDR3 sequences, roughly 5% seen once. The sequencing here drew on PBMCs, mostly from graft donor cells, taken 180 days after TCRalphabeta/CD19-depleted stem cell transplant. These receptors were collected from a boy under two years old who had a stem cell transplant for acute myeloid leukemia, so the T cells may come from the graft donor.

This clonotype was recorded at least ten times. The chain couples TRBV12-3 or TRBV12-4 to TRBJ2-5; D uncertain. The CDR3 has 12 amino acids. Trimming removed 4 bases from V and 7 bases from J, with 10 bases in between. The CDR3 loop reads CASSSDPGTQYF. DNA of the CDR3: TGTGCCAGCAGTTCCGATCCAGGGACCCAGTACTTC.

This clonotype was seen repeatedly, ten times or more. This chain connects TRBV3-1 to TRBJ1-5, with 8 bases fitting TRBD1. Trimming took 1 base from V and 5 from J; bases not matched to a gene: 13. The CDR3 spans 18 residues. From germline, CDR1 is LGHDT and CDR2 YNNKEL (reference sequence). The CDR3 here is CASSQVGIGQGPDQPQHF. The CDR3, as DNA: TGTGCCAGCAGCCAAGTTGGGATTGGACAGGGACCAGATCAGCCCCAGCATTTT.

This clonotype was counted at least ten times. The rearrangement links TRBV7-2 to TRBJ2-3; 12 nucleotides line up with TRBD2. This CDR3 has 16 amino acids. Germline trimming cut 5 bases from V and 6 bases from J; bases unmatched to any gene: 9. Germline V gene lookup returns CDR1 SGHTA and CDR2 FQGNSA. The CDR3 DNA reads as TGTGCCAGCAGCACCACGGCCGGGACTAGCGGGGATACGCAGTATTTT. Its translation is CASSTTAGTSGDTQYF.

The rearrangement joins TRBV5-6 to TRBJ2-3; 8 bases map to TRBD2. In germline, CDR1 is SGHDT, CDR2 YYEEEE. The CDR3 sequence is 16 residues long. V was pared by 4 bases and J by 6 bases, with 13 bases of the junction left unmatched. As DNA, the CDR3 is TGTGCCAGCAGCCCCGGGAGGGGGGTAGTAGCGGATACGCAGTATTTT. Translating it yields CASSPGRGVVADTQYF. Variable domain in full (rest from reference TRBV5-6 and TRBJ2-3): DAGVTQSPTHLIKTRGQQVTLRCSPKSGHDTVSWYQQALGQGPQFIFQYYEEEERQRGNFPDRFSGHQFPNYSSELNVNALLLGDSALYLCASSPGRGVVADTQYFGPGTRLTVL.

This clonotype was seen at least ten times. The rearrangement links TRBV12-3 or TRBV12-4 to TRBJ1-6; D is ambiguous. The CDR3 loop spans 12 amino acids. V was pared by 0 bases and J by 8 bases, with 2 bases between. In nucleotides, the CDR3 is TGTGCCAGCAGTTTAGCTTATTCACCCCTCCACTTT. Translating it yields CASSLAYSPLHF.

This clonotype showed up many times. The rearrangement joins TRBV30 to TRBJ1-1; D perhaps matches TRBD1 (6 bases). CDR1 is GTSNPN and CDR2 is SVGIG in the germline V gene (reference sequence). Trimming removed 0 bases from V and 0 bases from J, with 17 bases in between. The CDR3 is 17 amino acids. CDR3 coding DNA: TGTGCCTGGAGTGTGCGGGGGGCCAGGAGTATGAACACTGAAGCTTTCTTT. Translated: CAWSVRGARSMNTEAFF.

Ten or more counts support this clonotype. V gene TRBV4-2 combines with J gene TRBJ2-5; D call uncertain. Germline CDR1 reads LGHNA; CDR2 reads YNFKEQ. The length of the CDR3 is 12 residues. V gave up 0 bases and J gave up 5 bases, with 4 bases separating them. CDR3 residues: CASSQEWETQYF. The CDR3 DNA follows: TGTGCCAGCAGCCAAGAGTGGGAGACCCAGTACTTC.

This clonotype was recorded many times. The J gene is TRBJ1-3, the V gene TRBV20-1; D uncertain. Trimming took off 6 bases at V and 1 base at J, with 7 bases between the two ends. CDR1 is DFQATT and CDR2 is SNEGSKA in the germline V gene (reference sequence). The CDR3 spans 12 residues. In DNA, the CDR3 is TGCAGTGCCCGAGGGTCTGGAAACACCATATATTTT. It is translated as CSARGSGNTIYF.

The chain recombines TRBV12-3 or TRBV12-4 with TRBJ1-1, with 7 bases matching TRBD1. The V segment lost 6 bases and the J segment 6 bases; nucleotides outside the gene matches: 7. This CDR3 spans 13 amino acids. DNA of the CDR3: TGTGCCAGCAGCCCGGGGACAGTCGCTGAAGCTTTCTTT. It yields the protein CASSPGTVAEAFF.

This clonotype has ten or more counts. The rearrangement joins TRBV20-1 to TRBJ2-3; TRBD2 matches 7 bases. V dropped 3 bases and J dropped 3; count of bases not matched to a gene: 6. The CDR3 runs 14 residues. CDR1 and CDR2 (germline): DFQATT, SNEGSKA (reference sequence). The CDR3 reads CSASPGLSTDTQYF. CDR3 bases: TGCAGTGCTAGCCCGGGACTAAGTACAGATACGCAGTATTTT.

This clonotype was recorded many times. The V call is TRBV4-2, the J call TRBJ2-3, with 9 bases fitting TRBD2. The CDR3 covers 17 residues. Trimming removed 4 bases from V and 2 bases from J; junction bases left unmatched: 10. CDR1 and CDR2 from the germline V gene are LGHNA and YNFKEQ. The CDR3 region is CASSPPPSGALTDTQYF. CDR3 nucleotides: TGTGCCAGCAGCCCCCCTCCTAGCGGGGCCCTCACAGATACGCAGTATTTT.

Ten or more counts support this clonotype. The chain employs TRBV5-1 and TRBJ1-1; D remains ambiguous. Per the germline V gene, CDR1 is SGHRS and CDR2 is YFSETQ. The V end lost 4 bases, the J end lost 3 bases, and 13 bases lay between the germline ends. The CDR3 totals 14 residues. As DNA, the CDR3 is TGCGCCAGCAGCCCGATAAACCGGGACACTGAAGCTTTCTTT. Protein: CASSPINRDTEAFF. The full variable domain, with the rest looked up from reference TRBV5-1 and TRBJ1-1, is KAGVTQTPRYLIKTRGQQVTLSCSPISGHRSVSWYQQTPGQGLQFLFEYFSETQRNKGNFPGRFSGRQFSNSRSEMNVSTLELGDSALYLCASSPINRDTEAFFGQGTRLTVV.

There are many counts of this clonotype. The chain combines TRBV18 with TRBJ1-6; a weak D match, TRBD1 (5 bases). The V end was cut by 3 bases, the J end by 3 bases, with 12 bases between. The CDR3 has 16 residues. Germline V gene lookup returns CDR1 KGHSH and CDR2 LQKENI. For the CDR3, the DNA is TGTGCCAGCTCACCTTCCGGGGCTATCTATAATTCACCCCTCCACTTT. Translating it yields CASSPSGAIYNSPLHF.

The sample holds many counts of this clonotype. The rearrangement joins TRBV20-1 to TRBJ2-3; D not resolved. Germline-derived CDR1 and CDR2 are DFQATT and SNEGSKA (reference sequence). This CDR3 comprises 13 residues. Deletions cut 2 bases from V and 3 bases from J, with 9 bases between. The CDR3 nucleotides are TGCAGTGCTAGATCCCCTCAAACAGATACGCAGTATTTT. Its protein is CSARSPQTDTQYF.

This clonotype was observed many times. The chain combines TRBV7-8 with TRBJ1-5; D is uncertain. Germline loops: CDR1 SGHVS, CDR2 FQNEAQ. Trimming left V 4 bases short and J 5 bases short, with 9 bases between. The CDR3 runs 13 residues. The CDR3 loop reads CASSYAEYQPQHF. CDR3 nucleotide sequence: TGTGCCAGCAGCTACGCCGAATATCAGCCCCAGCATTTT.

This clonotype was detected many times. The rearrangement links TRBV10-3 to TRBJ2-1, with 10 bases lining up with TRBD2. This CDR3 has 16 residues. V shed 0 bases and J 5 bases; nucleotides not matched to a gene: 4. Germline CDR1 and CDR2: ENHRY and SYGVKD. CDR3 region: CAISESTSGGDNEQFF. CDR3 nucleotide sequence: TGTGCCATCAGTGAGTCGACAAGCGGGGGGGACAATGAGCAGTTCTTC.

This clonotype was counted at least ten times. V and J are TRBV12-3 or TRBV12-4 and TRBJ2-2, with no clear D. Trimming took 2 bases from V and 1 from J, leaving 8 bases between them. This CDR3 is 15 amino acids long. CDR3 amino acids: CASSLRVGNTGELFF. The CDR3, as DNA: TGTGCCAGCAGTTTAAGGGTCGGGAACACCGGGGAGCTGTTTTTT.

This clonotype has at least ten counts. In nucleotides, the CDR3 is TGCAGTGCTAGTTCGCATACTCTATCTTTCAAGTACCAAGAGACCCAGTACTTC. Translation gives CSASSHTLSFKYQETQYF. The rearrangement joins TRBV20-1 to TRBJ2-5; D unclear. The CDR3 totals 18 residues. V gave up 3 bases and J gave up 0 bases, with 23 bases separating them. Germline CDR1 and CDR2: DFQATT and SNEGSKA (reference sequence).

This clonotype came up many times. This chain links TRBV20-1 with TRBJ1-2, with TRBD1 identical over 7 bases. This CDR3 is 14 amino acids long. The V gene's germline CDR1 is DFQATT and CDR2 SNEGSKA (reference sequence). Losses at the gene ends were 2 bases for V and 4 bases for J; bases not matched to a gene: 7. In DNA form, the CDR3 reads TGCAGTGCTAGACTTACAGACAGGGTCTATGGCTACACCTTC. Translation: CSARLTDRVYGYTF.

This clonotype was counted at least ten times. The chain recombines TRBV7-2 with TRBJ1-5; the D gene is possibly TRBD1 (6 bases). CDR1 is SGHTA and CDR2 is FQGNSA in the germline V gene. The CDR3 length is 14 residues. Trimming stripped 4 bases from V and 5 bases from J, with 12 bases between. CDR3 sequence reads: CASSSWGAHQPQHF. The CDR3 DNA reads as TGTGCCAGCAGCTCCTGGGGGGCCCATCAGCCCCAGCATTTT.